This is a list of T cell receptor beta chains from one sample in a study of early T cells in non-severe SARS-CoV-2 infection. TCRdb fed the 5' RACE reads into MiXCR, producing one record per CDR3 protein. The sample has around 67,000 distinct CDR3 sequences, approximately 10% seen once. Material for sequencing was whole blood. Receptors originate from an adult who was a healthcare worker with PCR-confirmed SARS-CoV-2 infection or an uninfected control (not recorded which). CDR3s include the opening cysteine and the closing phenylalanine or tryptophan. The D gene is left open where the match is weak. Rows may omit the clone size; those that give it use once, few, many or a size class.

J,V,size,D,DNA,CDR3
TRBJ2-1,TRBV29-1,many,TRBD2,TGCAGCGTTGATCCCGGGACTAGCGGCCTCAATGAGCAGTTCTTC,CSVDPGTSGLNEQFF
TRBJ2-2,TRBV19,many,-,TGTGCCAGTACAGGCCAGGCGAACACCGGGGAGCTGTTTTTT,CASTGQANTGELFF
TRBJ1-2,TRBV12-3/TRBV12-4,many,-,TGTGCCAGCAGTTTAGGGGTTACCTATGGCTACACCTTC,CASSLGVTYGYTF
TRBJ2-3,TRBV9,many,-,TGTGCCAGCAGCGTGGGAGGTTATGGCACAGATACGCAGTATTTT,CASSVGGYGTDTQYF
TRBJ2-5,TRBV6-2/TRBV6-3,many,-,TGTGCCAGCAGTGTCCTCAGACCCGAGGGAGAGACCCAGTACTTC,CASSVLRPEGETQYF
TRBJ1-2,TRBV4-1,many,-,TGCGCCAGCAGCCAAGATAACAGGGTGCCTGGCTACACCTTC,CASSQDNRVPGYTF
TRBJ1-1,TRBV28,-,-,TGTGCCAGCAGTTTTGGGGGGCGCGGTACTGAAGCTTTCTTT,CASSFGGRGTEAFF
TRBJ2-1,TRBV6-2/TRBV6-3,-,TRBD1,TGTGCCAGCAGTTACTCGATAGCCCCGGGGAGGACAGGGGCTTACAATGAGCAGTTCTTC,CASSYSIAPGRTGAYNEQFF
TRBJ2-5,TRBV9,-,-,TGTGCCAGCAGCGTAGCTATGGGGGGGCTGGAGACCCAGTACTTC,CASSVAMGGLETQYF
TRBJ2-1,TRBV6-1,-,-,TGTGCCAGCAGGAAGGGGGGCTACGATGAGCAGTTCTTC,CASRKGGYDEQFF
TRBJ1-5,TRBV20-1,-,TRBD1,TGCAGTGCTAGAGATGCCCAGGGGGGCAGCAATCAGCCCCAGCATTTT,CSARDAQGGSNQPQHF
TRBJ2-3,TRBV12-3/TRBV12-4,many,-,TGTGCCAGCATCGGTGGGACCAACCCCACAGATACGCAGTATTTT,CASIGGTNPTDTQYF
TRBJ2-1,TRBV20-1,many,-,TGCAGTGCGCCGCTGGGGGTACGCAATGAGCAGTTCTTC,CSAPLGVRNEQFF
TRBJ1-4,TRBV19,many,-,TGTGCCAGTAGAACAGGGACGGAAAAACTGTTTTTT,CASRTGTEKLFF
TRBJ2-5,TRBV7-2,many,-,TGTGCCAGCAGCTTAGGACTAGGTCCATGGGAGACCCAGTACTTC,CASSLGLGPWETQYF
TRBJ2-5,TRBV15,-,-,TGTGCCACCAGTACAGGTCAGGCGGCCCAGTACTTC,CATSTGQAAQYF
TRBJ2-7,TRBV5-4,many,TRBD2,TGTGCCAGCAGCTTGTCCGGACTAGCGGGAGTTCGCGAGCAGTACTTC,CASSLSGLAGVREQYF
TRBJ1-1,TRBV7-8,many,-,TGTGCCAGCAGCTTAAAGTTGACTGAAGCTTTCTTT,CASSLKLTEAFF
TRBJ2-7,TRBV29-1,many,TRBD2,TGCAGCGTTGCTGGTAGCGGGCTTCCCAACCGGTACGAGCAGTACTTC,CSVAGSGLPNRYEQYF
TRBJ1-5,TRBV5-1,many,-,TGCGCCAGCAGCTTGGGTGGGGGTCAGCCCCAGCATTTT,CASSLGGGQPQHF
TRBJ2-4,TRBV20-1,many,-,TGCAGTGCTCCTGGGCCGTATCCGCTCCGCGGCCAAAACATTCAGTACTTC,CSAPGPYPLRGQNIQYF
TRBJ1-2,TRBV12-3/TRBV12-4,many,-,TGTGCCAGCAGTTTTGACCGAACCCTCTATGGCTACACCTTC,CASSFDRTLYGYTF
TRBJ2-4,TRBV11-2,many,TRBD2,TGTGCCAGCAGCTTAGCGGGACTAGCGGCTCGCAAAAACATTCAGTACTTC,CASSLAGLAARKNIQYF